One and the same sample provided the 27 T cell receptor beta chains below, sequenced in a study of Tregs in tolerant kidney transplant recipients. Assay: immunoSEQ multiplex PCR; the TCRdb copy retains only in-frame clones and omits some. Among 50,000 or so clones listed, over 80% were seen once. Mixed chimerism was transient after nonmyeloablative marrow transplants from related graft donors. Specimen: CD8+ T cells from blood (PBMCs), collected 24 months after the transplant. The receptors shown here come from a human patient who received a combined kidney and bone marrow transplant. Some T cells here may be from the graft donor.

The chain joins TRBV9 to TRBJ1-1, with 7 bases that match TRBD1. The CDR3 sequence is 15 residues long. Losses at the gene ends were 4 bases for V and 6 bases for J; bases not matched to a gene: 12. Germline CDR1 and CDR2: SGDLS and YYNGEE. CDR3 nucleotides: TGTGCCAGCAGCCCTCCGACAGGGACCACCTCTGAAGCTTTCTTT. Protein sequence: CASSPPTGTTSEAFF.

This sequence joins TRBV28 and TRBJ2-3; tentative D call: TRBD2 (6 bases). The CDR3 length is 14 residues. Germline V gene data show CDR1 as MDHEN and CDR2 as SYDVKM. The V gene lost 4 bases and the J gene lost 0 bases, with 8 bases spanning the gap. The CDR3 spells CASSSLASTDTQYF. The CDR3 DNA follows: TGTGCCAGCAGTTCACTAGCTAGCACAGATACGCAGTATTTT.

This chain joins TRBV7-6 and TRBJ2-1; TRBD2 agrees at 9 bases. V was clipped by 5 bases and J by 2 bases; unmatched bases: 7. The CDR3 covers 16 residues. Germline values: CDR1 SGHVS, CDR2 FNYEAQ. The CDR3 loop is CASSPLAGEAYNEQFF. The CDR3 nucleotides read TGTGCCAGCAGCCCTTTAGCGGGAGAGGCCTACAATGAGCAGTTCTTC.

The J gene is TRBJ1-2, the V gene TRBV19, with D maybe TRBD1 (5 bases). Trimming shortened V by 5 bases and J by 7 bases, and 11 bases separated the two germline ends. Germline V lookup: CDR1 LNHDA, CDR2 SQIVND (reference sequence). The CDR3 covers 12 residues. The CDR3 is CASSYGGGGYTF. DNA for the CDR3: TGTGCCAGTAGTTACGGGGGTGGTGGCTACACCTTC.

The genes are TRBV2 and TRBJ2-3; 14 nucleotides match TRBD2. The germline V gene has CDR1 SNHLY and CDR2 FYNNEI. The CDR3 has 14 residues. V was pared by 11 bases and J by 6 bases, with 7 bases of the junction left unmatched. CDR3 sequence: CAEGTSGGLDTQYF. Here the CDR3 DNA reads TGTGCCGAAGGGACTAGCGGGGGTTTGGATACGCAGTATTTT.

This rearrangement joins TRBV18 to TRBJ1-5, with 9 bases lining up with TRBD1. Germline V gene lookup returns CDR1 KGHSH and CDR2 LQKENI. The CDR3 is 15 amino acids. The V and J ends lost 4 bases and 0 bases, in that order; junction bases with no gene match: 1. CDR3 residues: CASSRTGVSNQPQHF. The CDR3 DNA reads TGTGCCAGCTCACGGACAGGGGTTAGCAATCAGCCCCAGCATTTT. Based on the CDR3 plus reference TRBV18 and TRBJ1-5, the full variable domain is NAGVMQNPRHLVRRRGQEARLRCSPMKGHSHVYWYRQLPEEGLKFMVYLQKENIIDESGMPKERFSAEFPKEGPSILRIQQVVRGDSAAYFCASSRTGVSNQPQHFGDGTRLSIL.

A few counts support this clone. The chain carries TRBV7-8 and TRBJ2-7; the match to TRBD1 covers 8 bases. The germline V gene encodes CDR1 SGHVS and CDR2 FQNEAQ. This CDR3 is 14 amino acids long. Trimming took 3 bases from V and 4 from J; bases not matched to a gene: 5. Here the CDR3 reads CASSFGTGAYEQYF. The CDR3 DNA reads TGTGCCAGCAGCTTCGGGACAGGAGCGTACGAGCAGTACTTC.

V gene TRBV28 combines with J gene TRBJ1-3; tentatively, D is TRBD1 (6 bases). This CDR3 is built from 15 residues. Trimming took off 3 bases at V and 2 bases at J, with 11 bases between the two ends. The V gene's germline CDR1 is MDHEN and CDR2 SYDVKM. The CDR3 nucleotides are TGTGCCAGCAGTTTCAGGGGAGGGACTGGAAACACCATATATTTT. This translates into CASSFRGGTGNTIYF.

This chain uses TRBV4-1 with TRBJ2-5; no definite D call. The DNA end favors TRBJ2-7, so the J call may be wrong. CDR1 is MGHRA, CDR2 YSYEKL, per germline. This CDR3 is built from 13 residues. The DNA of the CDR3 is TGCGCCAGCAGCCATTCCCACCTCTACGAGCAGTACTTC. It encodes CASSHSHLYEQYF.

The rearrangement uses TRBV30 and TRBJ2-3; 9 positions match TRBD2. The CDR3 totals 15 residues. CDR1 and CDR2 from the germline V gene are GTSNPN and SVGIG (reference sequence). With V trimmed by 2 bases and J by 4 bases, 7 bases remained unmatched. CDR3 sequence reads: CAWSPGVAGADTQYF. CDR3 in DNA: TGTGCCTGGAGTCCGGGGGTAGCGGGGGCAGATACGCAGTATTTT.

The rearrangement uses TRBV4-3 and TRBJ2-1, with a weak D call TRBD2 (7 bases). The CDR3 extends over 16 amino acids. Germline V gene lookup returns CDR1 LGHNA and CDR2 YSLEER. Trimming removed 0 bases from V and 4 bases from J, with 13 bases in between. CDR3 in amino acids: CASSQDAGARYNEQFF. The CDR3 DNA is TGCGCCAGCAGCCAAGATGCGGGGGCGCGTTACAATGAGCAGTTCTTC.

This clone appeared a single time. The chain carries TRBV5-6 and TRBJ1-1, with TRBD1 as a possible D gene (5 bases). CDR1 is SGHDT, CDR2 YYEEEE, per germline. The CDR3 has 11 amino acids. V lost 6 bases, J lost 4 bases, and 7 bases lay in between. CDR3 nucleotides: TGTGCCAGCAATAGGGGCACTGAAGCTTTCTTT. Residues: CASNRGTEAFF.

The chain recombines TRBV9 with TRBJ2-5, with a possible D match to TRBD1 (6 bases). This CDR3 is 16 amino acids long. Germline CDR1 and CDR2: SGDLS and YYNGEE. The ends were cut back, 3 bases at V and 1 base at J, with 16 bases in the middle. The CDR3 sequence is CASSGGTGRGQETQYF. The CDR3 DNA reads TGTGCCAGCAGCGGGGGAACGGGCAGGGGCCAAGAGACCCAGTACTTC.

This sequence joins TRBV29-1 and TRBJ2-2; 16 nucleotides match TRBD2. With 6 bases clipped from V and 3 bases from J, the junction kept 10 bases outside the gene matches. The CDR3 extends over 18 amino acids. CDR1 and CDR2 from the germline V gene are SQVTM and ANQGSEA. CDR3 sequence (DNA): TGCAGCGTATCAGCCGGGACTAGCGGGAGGGTGTACACCGGGGAGCTGTTTTTT. Protein sequence: CSVSAGTSGRVYTGELFF.

The CDR3 nucleotides are TGTGCCAGTAGTATTGACTTAAGCGGACTAGCAGCCGGGGAGCTGTTTTTT. Translating gives CASSIDLSGLAAGELFF. This sequence joins TRBV19 and TRBJ2-2; TRBD2 matches at 8 bases. The CDR3 sequence is 17 residues long. Trimming at V came to 3 bases and at J to 6 bases, leaving 12 bases not matched to a gene. In germline, CDR1 is LNHDA, CDR2 SQIVND (reference sequence). Together with reference TRBV19 and TRBJ2-2, the CDR3 gives the full variable domain: DGGITQSPKYLFRKEGQNVTLSCEQNLNHDAMYWYRQDPGQGLRLIYYSQIVNDFQKGDIAEGYSVSREKKESFPLTVTSAQKNPTAFYLCASSIDLSGLAAGELFFGEGSRLTVL.

The V call is TRBV5-1, the J call TRBJ2-7; unclear D gene. Germline loops: CDR1 SGHRS, CDR2 YFSETQ. The CDR3 is made up of 14 amino acids. The CDR3, as DNA: TGCTTTTTTTTCAAGGAGAAGGCGGCATACGAGCAGTACTTC. The encoded protein is CFFFKEKAAYEQYF.

This chain connects TRBV14 to TRBJ1-6; D unclear. This CDR3 has 17 residues. The V end was cut by 0 bases, the J end by 14 bases, with 23 bases between. Germline V gene data show CDR1 as SGHDN and CDR2 as FVKESK. CDR3 sequence reads: CASSQDPGGEGNWALHF. CDR3 DNA: TGTGCCAGCAGCCAAGATCCCGGCGGGGAGGGAAATTGGGCCCTCCACTTT.

This rearrangement joins TRBV5-4 to TRBJ1-3, with 7 bases matching TRBD1. The J segment lost 4 bases and the V segment lost 4 bases, leaving 11 bases of the junction unmatched. Germline assignment: CDR1 SGHNT and CDR2 YYREEE (reference sequence). This CDR3 is 16 amino acids long. The CDR3 here is CASSLDRAVGGNTIYF. DNA of the CDR3: TGTGCCAGCAGCCTCGACAGGGCCGTAGGGGGAAACACCATATATTTT.

The rearrangement links TRBV7-8 to TRBJ2-3; tentatively, D is TRBD2 (5 bases). V was clipped by 0 bases and J by 1 base, with 5 bases between them. Germline-derived CDR1 and CDR2 are SGHVS and FQNEAQ. The CDR3 spans 14 residues. The chain's CDR3 is CASSLAGGTDTQYF. The CDR3 DNA is TGTGCCAGCAGCTTAGCGGGAGGCACAGATACGCAGTATTTT.

Here the CDR3 DNA reads TGTGCCAGCAGCTTGAGACAGGCCGTGAACACCGGGGAGCTGTTTTTT. It is translated as CASSLRQAVNTGELFF. The genes are TRBV9 and TRBJ2-2, with D perhaps TRBD1 (6 bases). The V end lost 4 bases, the J end lost 1 base, and 14 bases lay between the germline ends. The germline CDR1 and CDR2 sequences are SGDLS and YYNGEE. The CDR3 sequence is 16 residues long.

The J gene is TRBJ2-4, the V gene TRBV9; 7 bases are a match to TRBD2. Germline loops: CDR1 SGDLS, CDR2 YYNGEE. Trimming removed 0 bases from V and 9 bases from J; junction bases left unmatched: 9. The CDR3 is made up of 15 amino acids. The CDR3 sequence: CASSVGGLESGIQYF. CDR3 coding DNA: TGTGCCAGCAGCGTAGGTGGACTAGAAAGTGGCATTCAGTACTTC. Combining the CDR3 with reference TRBV9 and TRBJ2-4 gives the whole variable domain DSGVTQTPKHLITATGQRVTLRCSPRSGDLSVYWYQQSLDQGLQFLIQYYNGEERAKGNILERFSAQQFPDLHSELNLSSLELGDSALYFCASSVGGLESGIQYFGAGTRLSVL.

The table lists this clone with a count of one. The V and J genes are TRBV7-8 and TRBJ2-1, with TRBD2 matching 9 bases. V shed 5 bases and J 7 bases; nucleotides not matched to a gene: 12. Germline lookup yields CDR1 SGHVS and CDR2 FQNEAQ. CDR3 size: 16 residues. The CDR3 region has the DNA TGTGCCAGCAGCAGGGGACTAGCCTCCGTTTTTAATGAGCAGTTCTTC. It yields the protein CASSRGLASVFNEQFF. The whole variable domain, filled in from reference TRBV7-8 and TRBJ2-1, reads GAGVSQSPRYKVAKRGQDVALRCDPISGHVSLFWYQQALGQGPEFLTYFQNEAQLDKSGLPSDRFFAERPEGSVSTLKIQRTQQEDSAVYLCASSRGLASVFNEQFFGPGTRLTVL.

This clone appeared a single time. The V gene is TRBV29-1, the J gene TRBJ1-1; the D gene is possibly TRBD1 (5 bases). Trimming took 3 bases from V and 3 from J, leaving 14 bases between them. The CDR3 is 14 residues long. Looked up from germline, CDR1 is SQVTM and CDR2 is ANQGSEA. In DNA form, the CDR3 reads TGCAGCGTTGATCCTGGGCAGGGTTACACTGAAGCTTTCTTT. Translating it yields CSVDPGQGYTEAFF. Based on the CDR3 plus reference TRBV29-1 and TRBJ1-1, the full variable domain is SAVISQKPSRDICQRGTSLTIQCQVDSQVTMMFWYRQQPGQSLTLIATANQGSEATYESGFVIDKFPISRPNLTFSTLTVSNMSPEDSSIYLCSVDPGQGYTEAFFGQGTRLTVV.

The chain couples TRBV4-2 to TRBJ2-3; D might be TRBD2 (7 bases). V lost 3 bases and J lost 6, with 19 bases in between. CDR3 size: 16 residues. The germline V gene encodes CDR1 LGHNA and CDR2 YNFKEQ. CDR3 loop: CASSQRGGATLDTQYF. The CDR3 DNA reads as TGTGCCAGCAGCCAGAGGGGGGGGGCCACCCTTGATACGCAGTATTTT.

V and J are TRBV19 and TRBJ2-1; 10 bases match TRBD2. Losses at the gene ends were 7 bases for V and 1 base for J; bases not matched to a gene: 4. The CDR3 loop spans 15 amino acids. Germline loops: CDR1 LNHDA, CDR2 SQIVND (reference sequence). CDR3 residues: CASTTSGDSYNEQFF. The CDR3 nucleotides are TGTGCCAGTACTACTAGCGGGGATTCCTACAATGAGCAGTTCTTC.

This clone has only one observation. This chain links TRBV4-2 with TRBJ2-4; 10 nucleotides line up with TRBD2. The CDR3 spans 20 residues. V dropped 0 bases and J dropped 0; count of bases not matched to a gene: 11. The germline CDR1 and CDR2 sequences are LGHNA and YNFKEQ. CDR3 loop: CASSQELAGGLAVAKNIQYF. The CDR3 nucleotides are TGTGCCAGCAGCCAAGAGTTAGCGGGAGGCCTCGCAGTAGCCAAAAACATTCAGTACTTC.

This rearrangement joins TRBV11-3 to TRBJ2-7; the D is unclear. Trimming cost V 4 bases and J 4 bases, with 8 bases left between them. The CDR3 consists of 12 residues. CDR1 and CDR2 from the germline V gene are SGHNT and YENEEA. The CDR3 sequence is CASSSTHYEQYF. The CDR3 region has the DNA TGTGCCAGCAGCTCGACACATTACGAGCAGTACTTC.